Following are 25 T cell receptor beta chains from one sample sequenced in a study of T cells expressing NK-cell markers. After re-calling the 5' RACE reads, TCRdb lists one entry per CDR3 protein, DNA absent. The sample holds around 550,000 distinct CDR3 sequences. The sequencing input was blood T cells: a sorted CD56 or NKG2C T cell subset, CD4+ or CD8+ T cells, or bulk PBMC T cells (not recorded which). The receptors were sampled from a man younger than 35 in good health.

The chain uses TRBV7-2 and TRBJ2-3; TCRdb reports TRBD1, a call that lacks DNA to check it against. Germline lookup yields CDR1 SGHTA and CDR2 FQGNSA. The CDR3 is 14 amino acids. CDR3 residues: CASSQPGLEDTQYF.

This chain's CDR3 is CSVERGHNYEQYF. V and J are TRBV29-1 and TRBJ2-7; TCRdb selects TRBD2, and the lack of DNA leaves this call unchecked. Germline V gene data show CDR1 as SQVTM and CDR2 as ANQGSEA. CDR3 size: 13 residues.

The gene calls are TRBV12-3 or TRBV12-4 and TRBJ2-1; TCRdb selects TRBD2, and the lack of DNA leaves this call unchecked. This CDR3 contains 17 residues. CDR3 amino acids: CASSLGAGSFSYNEQFF.

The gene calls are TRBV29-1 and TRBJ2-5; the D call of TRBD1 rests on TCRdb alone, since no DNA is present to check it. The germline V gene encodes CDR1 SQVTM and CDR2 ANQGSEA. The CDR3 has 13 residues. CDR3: CSVDARVGETQYF.

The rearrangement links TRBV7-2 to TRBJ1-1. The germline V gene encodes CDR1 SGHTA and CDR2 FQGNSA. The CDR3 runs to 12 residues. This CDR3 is CASRKSPAEAFF. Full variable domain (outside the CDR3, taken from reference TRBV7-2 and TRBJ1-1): GAGVSQSPSNKVTEKGKDVELRCDPISGHTALYWYRQSLGQGLEFLIYFQGNSAPDKSGLPSDRFSAERTGGSVSTLTIQRTQQEDSAVYLCASRKSPAEAFFGQGTRLTVV.

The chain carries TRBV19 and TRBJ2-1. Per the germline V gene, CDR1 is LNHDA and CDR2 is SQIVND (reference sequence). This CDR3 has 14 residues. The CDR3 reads CASSILGLANEQFF.

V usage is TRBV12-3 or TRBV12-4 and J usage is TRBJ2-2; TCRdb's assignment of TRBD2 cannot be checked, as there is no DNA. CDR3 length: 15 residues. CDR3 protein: CASSLARDFPGGLFF.

The CDR3 spells CASSPDRGGTDTQYF. This chain links TRBV18 with TRBJ2-3; TCRdb's D call, TRBD1, is unchecked because there is no DNA. The CDR3 totals 15 residues. Looked up from germline, CDR1 is KGHSH and CDR2 is LQKENI.

The CDR3 spells CASSETPSNTGELFF. The chain uses TRBV2 and TRBJ2-2; absent DNA, TCRdb's TRBD1 call cannot be checked. The germline gives CDR1 SNHLY, CDR2 FYNNEI. This CDR3 region has 15 residues.

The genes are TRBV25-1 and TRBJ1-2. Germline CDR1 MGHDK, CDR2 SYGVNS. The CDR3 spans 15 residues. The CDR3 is CASSERAGPDFGYTF.

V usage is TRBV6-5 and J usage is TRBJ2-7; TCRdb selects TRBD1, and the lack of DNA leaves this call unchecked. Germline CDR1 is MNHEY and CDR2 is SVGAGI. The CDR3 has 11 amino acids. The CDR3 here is CASGRGSEQYF.

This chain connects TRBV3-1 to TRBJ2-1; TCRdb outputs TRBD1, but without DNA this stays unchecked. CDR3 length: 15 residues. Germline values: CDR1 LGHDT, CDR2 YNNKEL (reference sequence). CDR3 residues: CASSQGTGGVNEQFF.

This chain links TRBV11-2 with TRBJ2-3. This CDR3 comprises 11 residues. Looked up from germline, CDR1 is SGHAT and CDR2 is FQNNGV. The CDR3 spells CASRWTDTQYF. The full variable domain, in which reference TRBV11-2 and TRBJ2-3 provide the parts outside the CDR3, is EAGVAQSPRYKIIEKRQSVAFWCNPISGHATLYWYQQILGQGPKLLIQFQNNGVVDDSQLPKDRFSAERLKGVDSTLKIQPAKLEDSAVYLCASRWTDTQYFGPGTRLTVL.

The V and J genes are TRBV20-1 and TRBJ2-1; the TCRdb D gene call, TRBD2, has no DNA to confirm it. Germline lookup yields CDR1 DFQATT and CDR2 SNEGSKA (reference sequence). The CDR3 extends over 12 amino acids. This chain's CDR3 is CSAKTDPEGQFF.

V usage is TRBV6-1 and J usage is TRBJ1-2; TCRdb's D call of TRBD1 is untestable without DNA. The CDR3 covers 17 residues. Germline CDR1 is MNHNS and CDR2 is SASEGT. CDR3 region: CASSLRGQGANRDGYTF.

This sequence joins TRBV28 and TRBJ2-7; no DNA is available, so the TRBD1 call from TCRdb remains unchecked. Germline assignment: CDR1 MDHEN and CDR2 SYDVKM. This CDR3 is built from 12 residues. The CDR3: CASGTGPYEQYF.

The CDR3 spells CASSSRGRWYNEQFF. V is TRBV5-6 and J is TRBJ2-1. The germline CDR1 and CDR2 sequences are SGHDT and YYEEEE. The CDR3 totals 15 residues.

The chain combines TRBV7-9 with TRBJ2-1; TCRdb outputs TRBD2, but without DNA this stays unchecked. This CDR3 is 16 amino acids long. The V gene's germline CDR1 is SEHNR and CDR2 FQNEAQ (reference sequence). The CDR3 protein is CASSLAMGGGLDEQFF.

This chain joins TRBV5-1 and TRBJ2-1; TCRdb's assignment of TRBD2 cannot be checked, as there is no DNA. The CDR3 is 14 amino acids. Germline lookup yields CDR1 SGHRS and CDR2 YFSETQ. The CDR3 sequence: CASSHSGRINEQFF.

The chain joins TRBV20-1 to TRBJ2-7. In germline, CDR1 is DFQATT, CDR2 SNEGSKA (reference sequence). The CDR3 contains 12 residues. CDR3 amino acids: CSAVERVYEQYF.

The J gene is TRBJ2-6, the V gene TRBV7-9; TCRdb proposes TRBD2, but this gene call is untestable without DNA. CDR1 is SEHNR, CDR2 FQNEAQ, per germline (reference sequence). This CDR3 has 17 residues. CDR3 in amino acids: CASSLRATLSGANVLTF.

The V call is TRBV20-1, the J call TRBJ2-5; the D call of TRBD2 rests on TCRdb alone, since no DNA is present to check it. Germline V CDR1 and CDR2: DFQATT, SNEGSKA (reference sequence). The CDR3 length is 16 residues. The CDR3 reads CSASGTSGNRGETQYF.

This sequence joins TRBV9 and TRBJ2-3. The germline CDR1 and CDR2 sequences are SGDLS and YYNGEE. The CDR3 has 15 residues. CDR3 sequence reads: CASSVEWTSTDTQYF.

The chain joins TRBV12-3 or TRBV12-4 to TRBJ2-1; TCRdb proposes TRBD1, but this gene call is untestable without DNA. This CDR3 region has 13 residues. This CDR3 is CASSPGVPNEQFF.

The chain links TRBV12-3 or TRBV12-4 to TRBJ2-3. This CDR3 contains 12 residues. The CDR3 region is CASSLLAPTQYF.